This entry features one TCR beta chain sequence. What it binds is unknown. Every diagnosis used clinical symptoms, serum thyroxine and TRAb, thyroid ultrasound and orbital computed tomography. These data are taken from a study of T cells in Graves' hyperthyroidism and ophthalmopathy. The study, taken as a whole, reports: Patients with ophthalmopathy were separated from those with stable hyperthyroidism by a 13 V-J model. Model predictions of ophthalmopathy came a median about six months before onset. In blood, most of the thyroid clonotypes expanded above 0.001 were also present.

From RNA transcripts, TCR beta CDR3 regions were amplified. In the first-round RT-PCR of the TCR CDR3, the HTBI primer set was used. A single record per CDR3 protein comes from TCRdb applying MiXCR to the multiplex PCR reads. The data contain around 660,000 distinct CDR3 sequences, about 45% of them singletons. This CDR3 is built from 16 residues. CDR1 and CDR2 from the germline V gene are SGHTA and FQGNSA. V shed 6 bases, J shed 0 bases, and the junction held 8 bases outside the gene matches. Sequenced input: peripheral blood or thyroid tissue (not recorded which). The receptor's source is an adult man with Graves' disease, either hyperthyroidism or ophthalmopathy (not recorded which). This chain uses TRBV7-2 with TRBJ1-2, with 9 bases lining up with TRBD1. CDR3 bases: TGTGCCAGCAGTCATCCGGGACAGGGAGCTAACTATGGCTACACCTTC. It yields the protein CASSHPGQGANYGYTF.